The clone carrying this T cell receptor (beta chain) was found a few times. The antigen is unknown. The junction differs from germline at one of its ends, possibly a read error. The source of the sample is a study of blood T cells in healthy people across ages. The overall study: Capture by template switching was about one barcoded beta molecule per two T cells. Overall study findings and caveats: Both naive CD4+ cell counts and diversity were greater in long-lived donors than in aged donors. Estimated diversity, derived from one million T cells, was regarded as an underestimate.

The second PCR ran roughly 7 to 12 cycles with a sample-barcoded 5' primer and J-beta primers. The template-switch adaptor, which had 12 random nucleotides, put a tag on each cDNA molecule. MiXCR, applied by TCRdb to the 5' RACE reads, yields one record per CDR3 protein. The top ten hold roughly 19% of the sample, which has hundreds of thousands of distinct CDR3 sequences, under 55% seen once. Sequencing input: blood. This clonotype was sampled from a man between 60 and 70 years old in good health.

CDR3: CASNLGSKADTQYF. DNA for the CDR3: TGTGCCAGCAACTTAGGTAGCAAAGCAGATACGCAGTATTTT. V and J are TRBV7-9 and TRBJ2-3; no clear D. CDR1 is SEHNR and CDR2 is FQNEAQ in the germline V gene (reference sequence). The CDR3 has 14 residues. The variable domain in full, with the rest retrieved from reference TRBV7-9 and TRBJ2-3, is DTGVSQNPRHKITKRGQNVTFRCDPISEHNRLYWYRQTLGQGPEFLTYFQNEAQLEKSRLLSDRFSAERPKGSFSTLEIQRTEQGDSAMYLCASNLGSKADTQYFGPGTRLTVL.